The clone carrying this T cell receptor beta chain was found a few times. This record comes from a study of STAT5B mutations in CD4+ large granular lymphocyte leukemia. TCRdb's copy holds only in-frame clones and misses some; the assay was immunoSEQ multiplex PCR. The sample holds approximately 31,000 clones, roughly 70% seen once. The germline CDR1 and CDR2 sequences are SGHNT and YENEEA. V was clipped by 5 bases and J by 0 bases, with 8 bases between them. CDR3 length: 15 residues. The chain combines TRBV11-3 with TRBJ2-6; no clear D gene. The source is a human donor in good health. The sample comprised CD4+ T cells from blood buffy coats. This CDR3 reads CASSPQRSGANVLTF. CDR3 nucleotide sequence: TGTGCCAGCAGCCCCCAGCGCTCTGGGGCCAACGTCCTGACTTTC.